This T cell receptor (beta chain) is from a study of blood T cells in healthy people across ages. In this sample, this clonotype turned up a few times. The authors ran a second PCR of about 7 to 12 cycles using a sample-barcoded 5' primer and a J-beta primer mix. Using its own MiXCR run on the 5' RACE reads, TCRdb lists one record per CDR3 protein. Among about 1.4 million distinct CDR3 sequences listed, approximately 59% were seen once. The CDR3 covers 13 residues. CDR1 and CDR2 (germline): LGHDT, YNNKEL (reference sequence). V was pared by 0 bases and J by 11 bases, with 8 bases between. The sequence was collected from a man between 18 and 29 years old in good health. The gene calls are TRBV3-1 and TRBJ1-6; D remains unclear. Material for sequencing was blood. This chain's CDR3 is CASSQEGDPPLHF. CDR3 nucleotides: TGTGCCAGCAGCCAAGAGGGCGACCCACCCCTCCACTTT.